Included here is one TCR beta chain sequence, with context. Germline-derived CDR1 and CDR2 are SGDLS and YYNGEE. V was cut by 0 bases and J by 5 bases, with 9 bases left in between. There are 13 residues in the CDR3. TCRdb recomputed calls from the RT-PCR reads with MiXCR, one row per CDR3 protein. The data hold about 200,000 distinct CDR3 sequences, with 35% to 50% observed a single time. The data originate from a study of patients and donors after allogeneic stem cell transplantation. This chain connects TRBV9 to TRBJ2-7; D perhaps matches TRBD1 (6 bases). Sequencing input: blood, either unsorted or a sorted T cell fraction (not recorded which). This TCR was recovered from a human donor who was either an allogeneic HSCT recipient or a stem cell or donor lymphocyte infusion donor (not recorded which). It is not recorded whose cells these are; they may come from a transplant donor. CDR3: CASSVGDTDEQYF. The CDR3, as DNA: TGTGCCAGCAGCGTAGGGGACACCGACGAGCAGTACTTC.